These 15 T cell receptor beta chains came from one sample sequenced in a study of T cell repertoires in cytomegalovirus infection. TCRdb reanalysed the reads using MiXCR and keeps one entry per CDR3 protein. The table has about 740,000 distinct CDR3 sequences, roughly 36% seen once. The material sequenced was PBMCs. Receptors were obtained from a human donor in good health (CMV status not recorded). Some clones in this sample may be carry-over from other donors' samples.

The chain recombines TRBV27 with TRBJ2-5; the match to TRBD1 covers 8 bases. Germline values: CDR1 MNHEY, CDR2 SMNVEV (reference sequence). Germline trimming cut 5 bases from V and 5 bases from J; bases unmatched to any gene: 13. This CDR3 region has 16 residues. CDR3 residues: CASSIRTGFRMETQYF. CDR3 coding DNA: TGTGCCAGCAGTATAAGGACAGGGTTTCGAATGGAGACCCAGTACTTC.

V usage is TRBV7-4 and J usage is TRBJ2-3; tentatively, D is TRBD1 (5 bases). V was trimmed by 2 bases and J by 4 bases, leaving 13 bases between them. CDR1 is SGHVT and CDR2 is SQSDAQ in the germline V gene. The CDR3 loop spans 15 amino acids. This chain's CDR3 is CASSLYRSSADTQYF. DNA for the CDR3: TGTGCCAGCAGCTTATACAGGAGTTCGGCAGATACGCAGTATTTT.

The chain has TRBV11-2 and TRBJ1-1; tentative D call: TRBD1 (5 bases). The V gene's germline CDR1 is SGHAT and CDR2 FQNNGV. The CDR3 sequence is 19 residues long. Trimming took 4 bases from V and 0 from J, leaving 24 bases between them. CDR3 protein: CASSWFVRGRTPMNTEAFF. CDR3 nucleotide sequence: TGTGCCAGCAGCTGGTTTGTAAGGGGAAGAACTCCCATGAACACTGAAGCTTTCTTT. The whole variable domain, remainder taken from reference TRBV11-2 and TRBJ1-1, is EAGVAQSPRYKIIEKRQSVAFWCNPISGHATLYWYQQILGQGPKLLIQFQNNGVVDDSQLPKDRFSAERLKGVDSTLKIQPAKLEDSAVYLCASSWFVRGRTPMNTEAFFGQGTRLTVV.

This clonotype was seen only a few times. The chain couples TRBV10-3 to TRBJ1-3; D unclear. Germline V gives CDR1 ENHRY, CDR2 SYGVKD. The CDR3 runs to 13 residues. The V gene lost 4 bases and the J gene lost 8 bases, with 12 bases spanning the gap. The CDR3 sequence: CAISVDVGDTIYF. CDR3 coding DNA: TGTGCCATCAGTGTGGACGTAGGAGACACCATATATTTT.

The rearrangement uses TRBV27 and TRBJ2-7, with unresolved D. Trimming removed 1 base from V and 5 bases from J, with 6 bases in between. CDR1 and CDR2 (germline): MNHEY, SMNVEV (reference sequence). The CDR3 length is 12 residues. The CDR3 nucleotides read TGTGCCAGCAGTTTATATCAGAACGAGCAGTACTTC. Translating it yields CASSLYQNEQYF.

The chain recombines TRBV5-1 with TRBJ2-5; no clear D. The length of the CDR3 is 15 residues. Germline V gene data show CDR1 as SGHRS and CDR2 as YFSETQ. V dropped 3 bases and J dropped 5 bases, with 17 bases sitting between them. The CDR3 DNA follows: TGCGCCAGCAGCTCTTTCTCCCGAGAAAAGGAGACCCAGTACTTC. Translated: CASSSFSREKETQYF. Using reference TRBV5-1 and TRBJ2-5 for the parts outside the CDR3, the full variable domain is KAGVTQTPRYLIKTRGQQVTLSCSPISGHRSVSWYQQTPGQGLQFLFEYFSETQRNKGNFPGRFSGRQFSNSRSEMNVSTLELGDSALYLCASSSFSREKETQYFGPGTRLLVL.

This rearrangement joins TRBV5-1 to TRBJ1-1; a weak D match, TRBD1 (5 bases). The CDR3 length is 15 residues. The V and J ends lost 3 bases and 4 bases respectively, with 16 bases between them. Germline V lookup: CDR1 SGHRS, CDR2 YFSETQ. CDR3 sequence reads: CASSYREGQGTEAFF. CDR3 coding DNA: TGCGCCAGCAGCTACCGGGAGGGGCAGGGCACTGAAGCTTTCTTT.

Comment on this clonotype: No conserved phenylalanine or tryptophan is present at the end of the CDR3, so a read error is the likely explanation. The chain carries TRBV10-3 and TRBJ2-7; D is ambiguous. The CDR3 contains 15 residues. CDR1 ENHRY and CDR2 SYGVKD come from the germline V gene. Trimming stripped 3 bases from V and 3 bases from J, with 15 bases between. The DNA of the CDR3 is TGTGCCATCAGTGATTCGTGGGGTCGCGGCTACGAGCAGTACTTA. Its protein product is CAISDSWGRGYEQYL.

The chain's CDR3 is CATGFLTGGPSEQYF. The CDR3 nucleotides read TGTGCCACCGGTTTCCTTACAGGGGGCCCATCCGAGCAGTACTTC. V and J are TRBV2 and TRBJ2-7; 9 nucleotides agree with TRBD1. Per germline, CDR1 SNHLY and CDR2 FYNNEI. Trimming removed 10 bases from V and 6 bases from J; junction bases left unmatched: 16. CDR3 length: 15 residues.

This clonotype was found a few times. The rearrangement uses TRBV4-1 and TRBJ1-1; tentative D call: TRBD1 (5 bases). The CDR3 length is 13 residues. Germline V gives CDR1 MGHRA, CDR2 YSYEKL. V lost 3 bases to trimming and J lost 4 bases, with 9 bases between them. The CDR3 DNA is TGCGCCAGCAGCCAGGTTGGGGGCACTGAAGCTTTCTTT. It encodes CASSQVGGTEAFF.

In regard to this clonotype: As the CDR3 is not closed by the conserved phenylalanine or tryptophan, this likely results from a read error. This chain uses TRBV7-2 with TRBJ1-3; D uncertain. The germline V gene encodes CDR1 SGHTA and CDR2 FQGNSA. The CDR3 runs 11 residues. The germline V and J ends were trimmed by 6 bases and 4 bases, with 4 bases remaining between them. Here the CDR3 DNA reads TGTGCCAGCAGTCCCGGAAACACCATATATTTG. Protein: CASSPGNTIYL.

The CDR3 is CSGMRGARGTEAFF. CDR3 nucleotide sequence: TGCAGCGGGATGAGAGGGGCTAGGGGCACTGAAGCTTTCTTT. The chain carries TRBV29-1 and TRBJ1-1; a possible D gene is TRBD1 (5 bases). The V and J ends lost 7 bases and 4 bases respectively, with 19 bases between them. CDR1 and CDR2 (germline): SQVTM, ANQGSEA. The CDR3 loop spans 14 amino acids.

The CDR3 DNA sequence: TGTGCCAGCAGTCAGGGGAGGGGTCTGGGGGACGAGCAGTACTTC. Translation: CASSQGRGLGDEQYF. The chain employs TRBV12-3 or TRBV12-4 and TRBJ2-7, with a tentative D call TRBD2 (7 bases). With 5 bases removed from V and 5 bases from J, the gap between germline ends came to 19 bases. This CDR3 has 15 residues.

This clonotype was observed a handful of times. This rearrangement joins TRBV28 to TRBJ2-1; D not resolved. The V gene's germline CDR1 is MDHEN and CDR2 SYDVKM. V was shortened by 6 bases and J by 8 bases, with 20 bases between the two germline ends. There are 15 residues in the CDR3. The CDR3 DNA reads as TGTGCCAGCAGCCCGCGATCCTTTTATGGGGATGAGCAGTTCTTC. Its translation: CASSPRSFYGDEQFF.

This chain uses TRBV12-5 with TRBJ2-1; D assignment may be TRBD1 or TRBD2 (5 bases each). The CDR3 spans 13 residues. CDR1 and CDR2 (germline): LGHNT, FRNRAP. V was pared by 1 base and J by 6 bases, with 7 bases between. CDR3 loop: CASGLGDVNEQFF. DNA for the CDR3: TGTGCTAGTGGTTTGGGGGACGTCAATGAGCAGTTCTTC.